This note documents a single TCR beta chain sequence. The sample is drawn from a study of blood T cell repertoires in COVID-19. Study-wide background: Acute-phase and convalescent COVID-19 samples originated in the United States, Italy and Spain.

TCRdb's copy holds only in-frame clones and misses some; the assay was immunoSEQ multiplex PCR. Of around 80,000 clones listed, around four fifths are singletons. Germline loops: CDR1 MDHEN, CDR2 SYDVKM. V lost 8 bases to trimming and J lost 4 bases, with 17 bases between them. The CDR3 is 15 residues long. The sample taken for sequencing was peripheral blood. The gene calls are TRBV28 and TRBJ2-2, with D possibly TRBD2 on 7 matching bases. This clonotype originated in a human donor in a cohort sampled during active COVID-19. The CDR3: CASGPGGVGTGELFF. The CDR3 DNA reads TGTGCCAGCGGCCCGGGGGGCGTCGGCACCGGGGAGCTGTTTTTT.